One and the same sample provided the 14 T cell receptor beta chains below, sequenced in a study of Graves' ophthalmopathy and Graves' hyperthyroidism. Beta-chain TCR CDR3 regions were amplified from RNA transcripts. HTBI primers were employed in first-round RT-PCR, then a second-round multiplex PCR followed. Via MiXCR, TCRdb re-called the multiplex PCR reads, giving one row per CDR3 protein. The sample holds 150,000 to 200,000 distinct CDR3 sequences, roughly two fifths seen once. The specimen sequenced was peripheral blood. The origin of the receptors is a man aged 25 to 45 with Graves' ophthalmopathy.

The rearrangement links TRBV12-3 or TRBV12-4 to TRBJ2-5; D may be TRBD1 or TRBD2 (5 bases each). The germline V and J ends were trimmed by 3 bases and 1 base, with 15 bases remaining between them. The CDR3 loop spans 16 amino acids. As DNA, the CDR3 is TGTGCCAGCAGTTTCTGGGGCAGCGGAGTCCAAGAGACCCAGTACTTC. This encodes CASSFWGSGVQETQYF.

The table lists this clonotype with a few counts. The rearrangement joins TRBV4-2 to TRBJ1-2; 9 bases align to TRBD1. This CDR3 comprises 14 residues. V was clipped by 5 bases and J by 2 bases; unmatched bases: 3. In germline, CDR1 is LGHNA, CDR2 YNFKEQ. The CDR3 loop is CASSGGQGNYGYTF. The DNA for the CDR3 is TGTGCCAGCAGCGGGGGACAGGGAAACTATGGCTACACCTTC.

This sequence joins TRBV2 and TRBJ2-5; D assignment may be TRBD1 or TRBD2 (5 bases each). Trimming cost V 4 bases and J 7 bases, with 16 bases left between them. Germline lookup yields CDR1 SNHLY and CDR2 FYNNEI. The CDR3 consists of 14 residues. CDR3 sequence: CASSAIGTPGTQYF. Here the CDR3 DNA reads TGTGCCAGCAGTGCGATTGGGACCCCTGGGACCCAGTACTTC.

This clonotype was found many times. CDR3 in amino acids: CASSFARGGVNIQYF. CDR3 coding DNA: TGTGCCAGCAGTTTTGCCAGGGGGGGAGTAAACATTCAGTACTTC. This chain connects TRBV12-3 or TRBV12-4 to TRBJ2-4; TRBD1 or TRBD2 may be the D gene (7 bases each). V gave up 3 bases and J gave up 6 bases, with 15 bases separating them. This CDR3 has 15 amino acids.

V gene TRBV6-2 or TRBV6-3 combines with J gene TRBJ1-2; D unresolved. The CDR3 is made up of 16 amino acids. V was cut by 4 bases and J by 3 bases, with 18 bases left in between. Germline V gene sequence: CDR1 MNHEY, CDR2 SVGEGT. CDR3 DNA sequence: TGTGCCAGCAGTTCTACCTCCCCTCCCCGAGACTATGGCTACACCTTC. Its translation is CASSSTSPPRDYGYTF.

This clonotype was observed at least ten times. The J gene is TRBJ2-5, the V gene TRBV28, with D perhaps being TRBD1 or TRBD2 (5 bases each). The germline gives CDR1 MDHEN, CDR2 SYDVKM. The ends were cut back, 11 bases at V and 3 bases at J, with 13 bases in the middle. The CDR3 runs to 12 residues. The CDR3: CASFGTKETQYF. CDR3 nucleotides: TGTGCCTCCTTCGGGACGAAAGAGACCCAGTACTTC.

This clonotype was seen ten or more times. The chain is built from TRBV30 and TRBJ1-2; D is undetermined. CDR1 is GTSNPN and CDR2 is SVGIG in the germline V gene (reference sequence). Deletions cut 0 bases from V and 0 bases from J, with 8 bases between. The CDR3 covers 14 residues. In DNA, the CDR3 is TGTGCCTGGAGTGTGCACCGAGCTAACTATGGCTACACCTTC. Amino acid sequence: CAWSVHRANYGYTF.

This clonotype was counted at least ten times. The chain links TRBV7-2 to TRBJ2-7; 11 bases match TRBD2. From germline, CDR1 is SGHTA and CDR2 FQGNSA. The junction had 8 bases not matched to a gene; V was cut back by 0 bases and J by 7 bases. The CDR3 runs 16 residues. As DNA, the CDR3 is TGTGCCAGCAGCTTAGCAACTAGCGGGAGCCGGGGGGAGCAGTACTTC. Its protein product is CASSLATSGSRGEQYF.

This clonotype was seen at least ten times. Germline and junction disagree at one end, which may indicate a read error. The chain recombines TRBV6-2 or TRBV6-3 with TRBJ2-4; D uncertain. CDR1 MNHEY and CDR2 SVGEGT come from the germline V gene. The CDR3 length is 15 residues. The CDR3 DNA follows: TGTGCCAGCAGTGACTCGACTTTAGCCAAAAACATTCAGTACTTC. The encoded protein is CASSDSTLAKNIQYF.

In its sample, this clonotype was seen a few times. The chain has TRBV6-1 and TRBJ1-2; possibly TRBD1 for D (6 bases). This CDR3 is built from 13 residues. Germline lookup yields CDR1 MNHNS and CDR2 SASEGT. Trimming stripped 7 bases from V and 1 base from J, with 10 bases between. The CDR3 region is CASNKGGNYGYTF. The CDR3 region has the DNA TGTGCCAGCAACAAGGGGGGTAACTATGGCTACACCTTC.

This clonotype occurred many times. The gene calls are TRBV6-5 and TRBJ2-2; D remains unclear. Deletions cut 7 bases from V and 0 bases from J, with 12 bases between. This CDR3 is built from 15 residues. Germline V gene sequence: CDR1 MNHEY, CDR2 SVGAGI. CDR3 region: CASTVDPSNTGELFF. CDR3 sequence (DNA): TGTGCCAGCACCGTCGACCCATCGAACACCGGGGAGCTGTTTTTT.

This clonotype was observed at least ten times. The V gene is TRBV6-4, the J gene TRBJ2-4; 9 bases fit TRBD1. CDR1 and CDR2 (germline): MRHNA, SNTAGT. The CDR3 extends over 19 amino acids. The V gene end was trimmed by 6 bases and the J gene end by 7 bases; junction bases not matched to a gene: 22. The DNA for the CDR3 is TGTGCCAGCAGGGCCCTGGGACAGGGCCTTACAGGGGGTTGGAACATTCAGTACTTC. This sequence encodes CASRALGQGLTGGWNIQYF.

This clonotype was recorded at least ten times. The chain couples TRBV30 to TRBJ2-7; possible D gene TRBD2, 5 bases. The germline CDR1 and CDR2 sequences are GTSNPN and SVGIG (reference sequence). This CDR3 comprises 14 residues. V lost 5 bases, J lost 0 bases, and 14 bases lay in between. The CDR3 protein is CAWSLRGHSYEQYF. The CDR3 DNA sequence: TGTGCCTGGTCCCTCCGGGGTCACTCCTACGAGCAGTACTTC.

This clonotype was detected ten times or more. The chain combines TRBV6-5 with TRBJ2-2; the match to TRBD2 covers 7 bases. Per germline, CDR1 MNHEY and CDR2 SVGAGI. Trimming removed 9 bases from V and 5 bases from J; junction bases left unmatched: 0. The CDR3 is 11 amino acids. The CDR3 DNA is TGTGCCAGTAGCGGGACCGGGGAGCTGTTTTTT. Translating gives CASSGTGELFF.